The 2 T cell receptor beta chains given below trace back to one sample, sequenced in a study of T-cell memory formation after mild COVID-19. TCRdb fed the 5' RACE reads into MiXCR, producing one record per CDR3 protein. The sample holds under 300,000 distinct CDR3 sequences, 15% to 20% seen once. Sequencing input: PBMCs or a T cell subset sorted from them (not recorded which). The receptors originated from a man between 18 and 29 years old who had mild COVID-19 (a few samples of this study predate the infection). Cell type and time point are not known.

The count of this clonotype is one. This chain links TRBV4-3 with TRBJ1-5; D gene uncertain. Deletions cut 4 bases from V and 5 bases from J, with 15 bases between. This CDR3 region has 15 residues. Germline CDR1 LGHNA, CDR2 YSLEER. The CDR3 nucleotides read TGCGCCAGCAGCCTTAGGGTAGCCCTCGATCAGCCCCAGCATTTT. Its protein is CASSLRVALDQPQHF.

The chain couples TRBV3-1 to TRBJ2-5; 7 bases are shared with TRBD1. Germline loops: CDR1 LGHDT, CDR2 YNNKEL (reference sequence). J was trimmed by 10 bases and V by 5 bases; bases with no gene match: 13. This CDR3 comprises 14 residues. The CDR3 DNA follows: TGTGCCAGCAGCTCAGGAGTGCAGGGGGTGGGCCAGTACTTC. Residues: CASSSGVQGVGQYF.